Shown below are 8 T cell receptor beta chains from a single sample sequenced in a study of radiotherapy plus CTLA-4 blockade in lung cancer. Assay: immunoSEQ multiplex PCR; the TCRdb copy retains only in-frame clones and omits some. Found here are more than 10,000 clones, under 90% of them singletons; the top ten hold approximately 30%. Sequenced here: peripheral blood, sampled from a patient treated with radiotherapy plus ipilimumab. The receptors shown here come from a human donor with non-small cell lung cancer that progressed on radiotherapy plus ipilimumab.

V is TRBV19 and J is TRBJ1-1; the D gene is possibly TRBD1 (6 bases). Germline-derived CDR1 and CDR2 are LNHDA and SQIVND (reference sequence). This CDR3 is built from 17 residues. V was cut by 6 bases and J by 1 base, with 21 bases left in between. The CDR3 DNA follows: TGTGCCAGTAGCGTTAAAGGGGTTCTAGGGGGGAACACTGAAGCTTTCTTT. As protein: CASSVKGVLGGNTEAFF.

The chain carries TRBV5-1 and TRBJ1-1, with no clear D. Trimming stripped 3 bases from V and 1 base from J, with 19 bases between. Germline lookup yields CDR1 SGHRS and CDR2 YFSETQ. The CDR3 extends over 17 amino acids. The DNA of the CDR3 is TGCGCCAGCAGCTCCCTCAAACCGGGCCTAAGGAACACTGAAGCTTTCTTT. Translating it yields CASSSLKPGLRNTEAFF.

The genes are TRBV9 and TRBJ2-2, with D perhaps matching TRBD2 (6 bases). This CDR3 spans 16 amino acids. Trimming pared 0 bases from V and 2 bases from J, leaving 11 bases between. Germline V lookup: CDR1 SGDLS, CDR2 YYNGEE. For the CDR3, the DNA is TGTGCCAGCAGCGTAGTAGGAGGGAAAAACACCGGGGAGCTGTTTTTT. Translating it yields CASSVVGGKNTGELFF.

The V and J genes are TRBV28 and TRBJ2-5; a weak D match, TRBD1 (6 bases). The J call may be mistaken, given a closer DNA end match to TRBJ2-7. CDR1 and CDR2 (germline): MDHEN, SYDVKM. The CDR3 runs to 15 residues. The CDR3 sequence is CASRLGQGLGYEQYF. CDR3 DNA sequence: TGTGCCAGCAGACTCGGGCAGGGGTTAGGCTACGAGCAGTACTTC.

This clone was seen just once. The chain uses TRBV9 and TRBJ1-2; possible D gene TRBD1, 5 bases. The CDR3 length is 15 residues. V was clipped by 3 bases and J by 8 bases, with 20 bases between them. The germline V gene encodes CDR1 SGDLS and CDR2 YYNGEE. CDR3 protein: CASSASGGWARGYTF. In nucleotides, the CDR3 is TGTGCCAGCAGCGCGAGCGGGGGTTGGGCGAGGGGCTACACCTTC.

The chain uses TRBV9 and TRBJ2-7; 10 bases match TRBD1. After removal of 0 bases from V and 1 base from J, the junction contained 4 bases not matched to a gene. CDR3 length equals 16 residues. Germline values: CDR1 SGDLS, CDR2 YYNGEE. CDR3 coding DNA: TGTGCCAGCAGCGTAGACTGGGACAGGGGTTCCTACGAGCAGTACTTC. It specifies CASSVDWDRGSYEQYF.

The chain uses TRBV4-1 and TRBJ2-3; 16 bases are shared with TRBD2. This CDR3 spans 19 amino acids. Losses at the gene ends were 0 bases for V and 0 bases for J; bases not matched to a gene: 3. Germline values: CDR1 MGHRA, CDR2 YSYEKL. Here the CDR3 reads CASSQDGTSGGVSTDTQYF. The CDR3 DNA sequence: TGCGCCAGCAGCCAAGATGGGACTAGCGGGGGGGTTAGCACAGATACGCAGTATTTT.

The chain recombines TRBV5-1 with TRBJ1-5, with D tentatively TRBD1 (5 bases). V dropped 0 bases and J dropped 5 bases, with 12 bases sitting between them. Looked up from germline, CDR1 is SGHRS and CDR2 is YFSETQ. This CDR3 spans 15 amino acids. The CDR3 bases are TGCGCCAGCAGCTTGGCGGTGGGGCCCGATCAGCCCCAGCATTTT. It specifies CASSLAVGPDQPQHF.